Here is one TCR beta chain with its context. There are many counts of this clonotype. No quality values exist for individual bases; no much larger clone is one base distant. These data belong to a study of T cells after yellow fever vaccination (dated by TCRdb to 2018 to 2020). Regarding the study in general: Staining for CD3, CD45RA, CCR7 and CD95 was used to sort memory subsets (EM, EMRA, CM and Tscm) on a BD FACS Aria III. Libraries from fractions with low cell numbers were prepared with the SMART-Seq v4 Ultra Low Input RNA kit. Bulk TCR alpha and beta repertoires were sequenced longitudinally to track T-cell clones before and after primary and booster YFV17D yellow fever vaccination. Two healthy male donors made up the cohort, one aged 18 to 29 years and the other aged 30 to 40 years. Blood was drawn at multiple timepoints before and after primary and secondary immunization, with bulk PBMC replicates and cell subsets isolated. Sorting of memory subsets took place on days 0, 15 and 45 and at 18 months after primary vaccination, as well as on days 0, 15 and 45 after the 30-year booster.

What the treatment or condition label conveys for this sample: live attenuated yellow fever vaccine strain. PBMCs were isolated from peripheral blood using a standard Ficoll-Paque protocol. RNA from sorted memory subsets was extracted with the RNeasy Micro Kit. The CDR3, from cysteine to phenylalanine, totals 15 residues. Only the CDR3 part of the read is kept: 45 bases, read in frame from the first base. V trim: 4 bases; J trim: 1 base; unmatched bases: 5. The germline V gene gives CDR1 as SGHRS and CDR2 as YFSETQ. Here is what the overall study found, with its caveats: Only two donors were included in the study, so the extent to which the findings can be generalized is limited. Most clones expanded after primary vaccination were re-detected after the booster (almost 97% of CD4 and about 88% of CD8), suggesting broad memory maintenance. A small share of clonotypes was detected in both CD4 and CD8 compartments, with the overlap likely arising from convergent recombination. The secondary T-cell response was found to be weaker but faster than the primary response, with a peak reached on day 5 rather than on day 15. On day 0, almost all vaccine-responding clonotypes were found to be below detection in the sorted memory subsets. Computational filtering was needed because FACS-sorted repertoires could contain abundant contaminating clonotypes from the bulk population.

The instrument was an Illumina NovaSeq 6000. TCR cDNA was made using 5'RACE template switching, a step that added a universal primer site and unique molecular identifiers. Priming of cDNA synthesis was performed from both the TCR alpha and TCR beta constant segments. Library amplification used two PCR steps, and the second PCR step added sample barcodes and sequencing adapters. Sequencing of libraries was done on Illumina HiSeq 2500 (2x100 bp) or NovaSeq (2x150 bp). From the authors' description of their analysis: Demultiplexing of reads and collapsing into UMI consensus sequences were performed with MIGEC, and V(D)J alignment was carried out with MiXCR. Clonotypes responding to the vaccine were identified with edgeR on replicate PBMC samples, with the criteria of FDR below 0.01 and a log2 fold change above 5 up to day 15. Bulk clonotypes were assigned CD4 or CD8 identity according to which sequenced CD4 or CD8 repertoire held them at higher abundance. Clonotype frequencies in memory subsets were weighted by FACS-sorted cell numbers to estimate each clone's distribution across memory phenotypes. TCRdb reworked the public reads: Q25 trimming with fastp, MiXCR clone assembly, productive beta chains retained. Duplicate CDR3 protein sequences are folded into a single record with the most common DNA and genes. What appears here as the V and J calls and clone size reflects TCRdb's work, not the paper's. The sample profile shows more than 25,000 distinct CDR3 sequences; 4% to 5.5% of them were found once. The ten biggest clones cover about 40% of the sample.

Sequenced here: PBMCs, either bulk or a sorted T-cell subset (CD4+, CD8+, memory, or dextramer-sorted; not recorded which), sampled on the day of the yellow fever booster vaccination. The clonotype was recovered from a man between 18 and 35 years old who received the YFV17D yellow fever vaccine. This sequence uses TRBV5-1 and TRBJ2-5, with 9 middle bases fitting TRBD1. The encoded CDR3 is CASSPGQGSQETQYF. The DNA is as follows: TGCGCCAGCAGCCCCGGACAGGGGAGCCAAGAGACCCAGTACTTC.